This is a list of T cell receptor beta chains from one sample in a study of OX40 agonist ivuxolimab in advanced cancers. Clones were sequenced by immunoSEQ multiplex PCR, and TCRdb holds only the in-frame ones, with some missing. The data show about 100,000 clones, with under 95% seen just once and 0.54% held by the top ten. The specimen comprised CD4+ or CD8+ T cells sorted from blood, sampled in a trial of the OX40 agonist ivuxolimab. These receptors were taken from an adult with an advanced solid tumor such as melanoma, head and neck, liver or kidney cancer. The CDR3 runs from the conserved cysteine through the conserved F or W. The order of the fields is CDR3 DNA, CDR3 protein, D gene, J gene, clone size, V gene. A D gene is named only where the DNA matches it firmly. Clone size is stated in some rows and not others, as once, few, many or a class when expanded.

CDR3 DNA: TGTGCCAGCAGCCGTACTACGGAGACCCAGTACTTC
CDR3 protein: CASSRTTETQYF
D gene: -
J gene: TRBJ2-5
clone size: -
V gene: TRBV11-2

CDR3 DNA: TGTGCCAGCAGTGGGCAACTAGCGGGGCGCGAGCAGTACTTC
CDR3 protein: CASSGQLAGREQYF
D gene: TRBD2
J gene: TRBJ2-7
clone size: -
V gene: TRBV2

CDR3 DNA: TGTGCCAGCAGCCGGGGACTAGCGGGAGGGGAGCAGTTCTTC
CDR3 protein: CASSRGLAGGEQFF
D gene: TRBD2
J gene: TRBJ2-1
clone size: -
V gene: TRBV5-6

CDR3 DNA: TGTGCCAGCAGTTTAGTTAGGAGGAACACTGAAGCTTTCTTT
CDR3 protein: CASSLVRRNTEAFF
D gene: -
J gene: TRBJ1-1
clone size: -
V gene: TRBV28

CDR3 DNA: TGTGCCAGCGCCGAACTAGCGGGACGCAATGAGCAGTTCTTC
CDR3 protein: CASAELAGRNEQFF
D gene: TRBD2
J gene: TRBJ2-1
clone size: -
V gene: TRBV5-6

CDR3 DNA: TGCGCCAGCAGCCAACCTGGGGGGACTTCCACCTACGAGCAGTACTTC
CDR3 protein: CASSQPGGTSTYEQYF
D gene: -
J gene: TRBJ2-7
clone size: -
V gene: TRBV4-1

CDR3 DNA: TGCGCCAGCAGCCAAGTACTGGGCGACACCATATATTTT
CDR3 protein: CASSQVLGDTIYF
D gene: -
J gene: TRBJ1-3
clone size: -
V gene: TRBV4-1

CDR3 DNA: TGTGCCAGCAGCTTTGAGGGTTATGGCTACACCTTC
CDR3 protein: CASSFEGYGYTF
D gene: -
J gene: TRBJ1-2
clone size: -
V gene: TRBV7-9

CDR3 DNA: TGTGCCACCAGCAGAGATGGTCCAGGCTCCTATGGCTACACCTTC
CDR3 protein: CATSRDGPGSYGYTF
D gene: -
J gene: TRBJ1-2
clone size: -
V gene: TRBV15

CDR3 DNA: TGTGCCAGCAGCTTAGGACAGGACTATGGCTACACCTTC
CDR3 protein: CASSLGQDYGYTF
D gene: -
J gene: TRBJ1-2
clone size: -
V gene: TRBV7-9

CDR3 DNA: TGTGCCAGCAGTACGAACACTGAAGCTTTCTTT
CDR3 protein: CASSTNTEAFF
D gene: -
J gene: TRBJ1-1
clone size: -
V gene: TRBV2

CDR3 DNA: TGTGCCAGCAGCCAAGACCTCGGGGTCCTGGGCCGAGAGACCCAGTACTTC
CDR3 protein: CASSQDLGVLGRETQYF
D gene: -
J gene: TRBJ2-5
clone size: -
V gene: TRBV4-2

CDR3 DNA: TGTGCCAGCACCTGGGACTTTTCCTCCAATTCACCCCTCCACTTT
CDR3 protein: CASTWDFSSNSPLHF
D gene: -
J gene: TRBJ1-6
clone size: -
V gene: TRBV2

CDR3 DNA: TGTGCCAGCAGTTTCCGCCAGGGTGGAGAGCAGTACTTC
CDR3 protein: CASSFRQGGEQYF
D gene: -
J gene: TRBJ2-7
clone size: -
V gene: TRBV28

CDR3 DNA: TGTGCCAGCAGTGCACTCCGGTACCAAGATACGCAGTATTTT
CDR3 protein: CASSALRYQDTQYF
D gene: -
J gene: TRBJ2-3
clone size: -
V gene: TRBV27

CDR3 DNA: TGTGCCAGCACAATAGCGGGAGAGACCCAGTACTTC
CDR3 protein: CASTIAGETQYF
D gene: TRBD2
J gene: TRBJ2-5
clone size: -
V gene: TRBV28

CDR3 DNA: TGCGCCAGCTATGCTTCCATGATATCGAATACGCAGTATTTT
CDR3 protein: CASYASMISNTQYF
D gene: -
J gene: TRBJ2-3
clone size: -
V gene: TRBV5-1

CDR3 DNA: TGTGCCAGCAGTTTATCTGCGGGTGGGCCCTATTATACGCAGTATTTT
CDR3 protein: CASSLSAGGPYYTQYF
D gene: -
J gene: TRBJ2-3
clone size: -
V gene: TRBV27

CDR3 DNA: TGTGCCAGCAGTCCACGGAATGAGCAGTTCTTC
CDR3 protein: CASSPRNEQFF
D gene: -
J gene: TRBJ2-1
clone size: -
V gene: TRBV28

CDR3 DNA: TGTGCCAGCAGTGCCTGGCAGCCTAGCACAGATACGCAGTATTTT
CDR3 protein: CASSAWQPSTDTQYF
D gene: -
J gene: TRBJ2-3
clone size: -
V gene: TRBV2

CDR3 DNA: TGTGCCAGCTCCCCCATAACAGTCACAGATACGCAGTATTTT
CDR3 protein: CASSPITVTDTQYF
D gene: -
J gene: TRBJ2-3
clone size: -
V gene: TRBV18

CDR3 DNA: TGTGCCAGCAGCTCCGGGACAGGGACAAGGGGCCAGTACTTC
CDR3 protein: CASSSGTGTRGQYF
D gene: TRBD1
J gene: TRBJ2-5
clone size: -
V gene: TRBV7-2

CDR3 DNA: TGTGCCAGTAGTTCCCGGGACAGCTATGGCTACACCTTC
CDR3 protein: CASSSRDSYGYTF
D gene: TRBD1
J gene: TRBJ1-2
clone size: -
V gene: TRBV19

CDR3 DNA: TGTGCCAGCAGTTTTCGGGGGACTAGCGGGAGGACTCTGGCCCAGTACTTC
CDR3 protein: CASSFRGTSGRTLAQYF
D gene: TRBD2
J gene: TRBJ2-5
clone size: -
V gene: TRBV28

CDR3 DNA: TGTGCCAGCAGCCAAGACGGGAACTACGAGCAGTACTTC
CDR3 protein: CASSQDGNYEQYF
D gene: -
J gene: TRBJ2-7
clone size: few
V gene: TRBV14